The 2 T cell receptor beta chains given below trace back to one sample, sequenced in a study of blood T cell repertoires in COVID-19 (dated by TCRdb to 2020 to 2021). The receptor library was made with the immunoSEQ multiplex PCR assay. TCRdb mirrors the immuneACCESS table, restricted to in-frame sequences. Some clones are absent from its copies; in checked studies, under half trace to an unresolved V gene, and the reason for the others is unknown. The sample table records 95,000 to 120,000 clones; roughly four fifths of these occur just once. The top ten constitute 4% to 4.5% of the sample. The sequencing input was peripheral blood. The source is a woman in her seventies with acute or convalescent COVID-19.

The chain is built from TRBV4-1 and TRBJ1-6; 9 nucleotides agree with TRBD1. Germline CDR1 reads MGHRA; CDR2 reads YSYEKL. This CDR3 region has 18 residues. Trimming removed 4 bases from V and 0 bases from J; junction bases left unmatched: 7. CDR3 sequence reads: CASSPRDRASSYNSPLHF. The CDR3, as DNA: TGCGCCAGCAGCCCTCGGGACAGGGCAAGCTCCTATAATTCACCCCTCCACTTT.

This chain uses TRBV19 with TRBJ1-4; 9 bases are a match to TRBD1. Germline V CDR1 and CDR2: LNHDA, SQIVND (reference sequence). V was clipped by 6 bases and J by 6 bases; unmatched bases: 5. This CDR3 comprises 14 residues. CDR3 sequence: CASRRRDRDEKLFF. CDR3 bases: TGTGCCAGTAGGAGAAGGGACAGGGATGAAAAACTGTTTTTT.